This TCR beta chain was sequenced during a study of blood T cell repertoires in COVID-19. In the study overall: Spain, Italy and the United States supplied samples that represented acute and convalescent COVID-19. Sources were T cells, B-cell-depleted T cells, or PBMCs; the material itself was cDNA or gDNA.

This clone is a singleton in its sample. This CDR3 spans 17 amino acids. Germline V gives CDR1 MDHEN, CDR2 SYDVKM. The V and J ends lost 4 bases and 4 bases, in that order; junction bases with no gene match: 10. Methods used by the authors: Estimates of nucleated cell counts were drawn from the amplification of reference gene primers. Sequencing was performed with immunoSEQ multiplex PCR; in TCRdb, only in-frame clones are kept and a portion is missing. Clone size and the V and J calls come from that table; the DNA yielded D and trimming. The table includes some 220,000 clones, around 86% detected once.

The sequencing input was peripheral blood. The clonotype was recovered from a woman between 70 and 85 years old with COVID-19, enrolled during active disease. V is TRBV28 and J is TRBJ1-3; the match to TRBD1 covers 10 bases. CDR3 sequence (DNA): TGTGCCAGCAGTTCATCTCCGGGACAGGGGTCCGGAAACACCATATATTTT. It is translated as CASSSSPGQGSGNTIYF.